The sample holds many counts of the clone carrying this T cell receptor (beta chain). What it binds is unknown. Trimming took 6 bases from V and 6 from J, leaving 11 bases between them. The CDR3 length is 13 residues. The sample originates from a study of T-cell memory formation after mild COVID-19. Points from the study as a whole: Within pre-infection memory, some responding clones were found, suggesting cross-reactive memory joined.

Each CDR3 protein gets one entry after TCRdb re-called the 5' RACE reads with MiXCR. Found here are 470,000 or so distinct CDR3 sequences, 15% to 20% of them singletons; the top ten hold 9% to 15%. This chain uses TRBV12-3 or TRBV12-4 with TRBJ2-2, with no clear D. This receptor was obtained from an adult woman who had mild COVID-19 (a few samples of this study predate the infection). Cell type and time point are not known. The specimen sequenced was PBMCs or a T cell subset sorted from them (not recorded which). The CDR3 sequence: CASSPGGAGELFF. CDR3 nucleotides: TGTGCCAGCAGCCCGGGCGGCGCCGGGGAGCTGTTTTTT.